One and the same sample provided the 20 T cell receptor beta chains below, sequenced in a study of regulatory T cells in long-lasting Graves disease. Through Arm-PCR of CDR3 regions and iRepertoire HTBI primers, TCR beta libraries were built. From the multiplex PCR reads, TCRdb called clonotypes with MiXCR, one entry per CDR3 protein. The sample includes around 500,000 distinct CDR3 sequences, roughly 12% of them seen just once. The time point was: newly diagnosed GD, antithyroid drugs for less than 3 months. The TCR library was prepared using RNA isolated from PBMCs. The sample was also linked to a second study, of T cells in Graves' hyperthyroidism and ophthalmopathy.

Sequencing used peripheral blood mononuclear cells (PBMCs), obtained at new diagnosis, from a patient treated with antithyroid drugs. The source is a young man with Graves disease.

This clonotype was picked up many times. The chain is built from TRBV5-1 and TRBJ1-2, with D hard to call. CDR3 length equals 14 residues. Germline-derived CDR1 and CDR2 are SGHRS and YFSETQ. Trimming cost V 3 bases and J 6 bases, with 15 bases left between them. CDR3 region: CASSSLRAVDGYTF. The DNA for the CDR3 is TGCGCCAGCAGCTCGCTCCGGGCCGTTGATGGCTACACCTTC. The full variable domain, with the rest looked up from reference TRBV5-1 and TRBJ1-2, is KAGVTQTPRYLIKTRGQQVTLSCSPISGHRSVSWYQQTPGQGLQFLFEYFSETQRNKGNFPGRFSGRQFSNSRSEMNVSTLELGDSALYLCASSSLRAVDGYTFGSGTRLTVV.

This clonotype has at least ten counts. The rearrangement uses TRBV2 and TRBJ2-3; D uncertain. Trimming removed 0 bases at V and 0 bases at J, with 13 bases between. This CDR3 has 17 amino acids. The germline V gene encodes CDR1 SNHLY and CDR2 FYNNEI. CDR3 sequence (DNA): TGTGCCAGCAGTGAAGCGCGCCGCGGCCGGAGCACAGATACGCAGTATTTT. Amino acids: CASSEARRGRSTDTQYF.

In its sample, this clonotype was seen many times. The chain links TRBV6-2 or TRBV6-3 to TRBJ2-7; D not resolved. Trimming removed 0 bases from V and 1 base from J, with 16 bases in between. The length of the CDR3 is 17 residues. The germline V gene encodes CDR1 MNHEY and CDR2 SVGEGT. CDR3 residues: CASSYSTDGPESYEQYF. CDR3 coding DNA: TGTGCCAGCAGTTACTCGACCGACGGCCCCGAATCCTACGAGCAGTACTTC.

This clonotype came up many times. V and J are TRBV28 and TRBJ2-7, with 8 bases fitting TRBD2. The CDR3 length is 15 residues. The germline V gene has CDR1 MDHEN and CDR2 SYDVKM. Unmatched junction bases numbered 8, after V lost 3 bases and J lost 4 bases. The CDR3 DNA follows: TGTGCCAGCAGTTTCTCCAGCGGGAGTCGGTACGAGCAGTACTTC. This translates into CASSFSSGSRYEQYF.

This clonotype was seen only a few times. V gene TRBV5-5 combines with J gene TRBJ2-5, with 10 positions matching TRBD2. CDR3 length equals 15 residues. Germline V gives CDR1 SGHKS, CDR2 YYEKEE (reference sequence). The junction had 7 bases not matched to a gene; V was cut back by 6 bases and J by 2 bases. The CDR3 is CASNSLAGEQETQYF. The CDR3 nucleotides are TGTGCCAGCAATTCGCTAGCGGGAGAGCAAGAGACCCAGTACTTC.

This clonotype was detected ten times or more. The gene calls are TRBV2 and TRBJ2-5, with no clear D. Between the trimmed V and J ends, which lost 1 base and 4 bases, there was a span of 10 bases. Germline assignment: CDR1 SNHLY and CDR2 FYNNEI. The CDR3 is 14 amino acids. Written as DNA, the CDR3 is TGTGCCAGCAGTGAAGTGGTAGTGGGAGAGACCCAGTACTTC. Amino acids: CASSEVVVGETQYF.

This clonotype was counted ten times or more. The V call is TRBV2, the J call TRBJ1-1; D not resolved. The CDR3 extends over 15 amino acids. CDR1 is SNHLY and CDR2 is FYNNEI in the germline V gene. Trimming cost V 1 base and J 1 base, with 10 bases left between them. The CDR3: CASSEEGITNTEAFF. The CDR3 bases are TGTGCCAGCAGTGAAGAAGGGATTACGAACACTGAAGCTTTCTTT.

This rearrangement joins TRBV5-1 to TRBJ2-1, with D perhaps TRBD1 (5 bases). The V end lost 7 bases, the J end lost 2 bases, and 13 bases lay between the germline ends. The CDR3 totals 14 residues. CDR1 is SGHRS and CDR2 is YFSETQ in the germline V gene. In nucleotides, the CDR3 is TGCGCCAGCGCCCTGGGGCAGACCTACAATGAGCAGTTCTTC. Protein product: CASALGQTYNEQFF.

This clonotype was picked up many times. The CDR3: CSVEFSGPAYEQYF. CDR3 DNA: TGCAGCGTTGAGTTTAGCGGGCCCGCCTACGAGCAGTACTTC. V usage is TRBV29-1 and J usage is TRBJ2-7; 7 nucleotides align to TRBD2. Germline V gene sequence: CDR1 SQVTM, CDR2 ANQGSEA. This CDR3 is built from 14 residues. The junction had 7 bases not matched to a gene; V was cut back by 3 bases and J by 2 bases.

This clonotype was seen a few times. This rearrangement joins TRBV7-8 to TRBJ2-6; D uncertain. Deletions cut 1 base from V and 5 bases from J, with 15 bases between. The CDR3 has 17 amino acids. Germline V gene lookup returns CDR1 SGHVS and CDR2 FQNEAQ. For the CDR3, the DNA is TGTGCCAGCAGCTTAGAGAGGCAGACCCTGAGGGCCAACGTCCTGACTTTC. It specifies CASSLERQTLRANVLTF.

This clonotype showed up many times. J is TRBJ2-1 and V is TRBV7-7; unclear D gene. Germline V gene sequence: CDR1 SSHAT, CDR2 FNYEAQ (reference sequence). The CDR3 is made up of 17 amino acids. V was pared by 1 base and J by 0 bases, with 13 bases between. The CDR3 sequence is CASSLEVSPNSYNEQFF. The CDR3 nucleotides are TGTGCCAGCAGCTTAGAGGTTAGCCCTAACTCCTACAATGAGCAGTTCTTC. Complete variable domain (other parts from reference TRBV7-7 and TRBJ2-1): GAGVSQSPRYKVTKRGQDVTLRCDPISSHATLYWYQQALGQGPEFLTYFNYEAQPDKSGLPSDRFSAERPEGSISTLTIQRTEQRDSAMYRCASSLEVSPNSYNEQFFGPGTRLTVL.

This clonotype was counted between two and nine times. V is TRBV3-1 and J is TRBJ1-2, with 7 bases identical to TRBD1. The ends lost 4 bases at V and 7 bases at J; junction bases unmatched: 6. CDR1 LGHDT and CDR2 YNNKEL come from the germline V gene (reference sequence). The CDR3 loop spans 13 amino acids. CDR3 sequence (DNA): TGTGCCAGCAGCCGGACAGGCAAAAGTGGCTACACCTTC. This sequence encodes CASSRTGKSGYTF. Full variable domain (remainder filled in from reference TRBV3-1 and TRBJ1-2): DTAVSQTPKYLVTQMGNDKSIKCEQNLGHDTMYWYKQDSKKFLKIMFSYNNKELIINETVPNRFSPKSPDKAHLNLHINSLELGDSAVYFCASSRTGKSGYTFGSGTRLTVV.

Note on this clonotype: A read error may be the cause here, since a much bigger clone is one base away. The chain links TRBV7-9 to TRBJ1-2, with D perhaps matching TRBD1 (5 bases). Between the trimmed V and J ends, which lost 2 bases and 3 bases, there was a span of 19 bases. The CDR3 consists of 17 residues. Germline V gene sequence: CDR1 SEHNR, CDR2 FQNEAQ (reference sequence). The CDR3 coding sequence is TGTGCCAGCAGCTTAACGCCCGGGGCCATAGCTGACTATGGCTACACCTTC. This gives the protein CASSLTPGAIADYGYTF.

This clonotype has a count of ten or more. The chain is built from TRBV5-1 and TRBJ2-7; 7 bases fit TRBD1. The CDR3 has 18 residues. V dropped 4 bases and J dropped 4; count of bases not matched to a gene: 20. Germline loops: CDR1 SGHRS, CDR2 YFSETQ. In nucleotides, the CDR3 is TGCGCCAGCAGCCCGATGACCCTACAGGGGCGCAAAGGTTACGAGCAGTACTTC. This translates into CASSPMTLQGRKGYEQYF.

This clonotype was picked up a small number of times. This chain uses TRBV2 with TRBJ2-3, with D unresolved. This CDR3 has 17 residues. Germline V gene data show CDR1 as SNHLY and CDR2 as FYNNEI. V was cut by 7 bases and J by 4 bases, with 24 bases left in between. The CDR3 region is CASIQIRKGDPPDTQYF. CDR3 bases: TGTGCCAGCATACAAATCCGTAAAGGCGACCCCCCAGATACGCAGTATTTT.

Concerning this clonotype itself: One base away lies a much larger clone, so this may be a sequencing read error. The chain uses TRBV5-1 and TRBJ1-1; D is possibly TRBD1 (6 bases). Looked up from germline, CDR1 is SGHRS and CDR2 is YFSETQ. The CDR3 sequence is 15 residues long. The DNA for the CDR3 is TGCGCCGGCAGCGCTGACAGGACTCGGAACACTGAAGCTTTCTTT. Translating it yields CAGSADRTRNTEAFF.

This clonotype was counted at least ten times. The rearrangement links TRBV2 to TRBJ2-7; 11 nucleotides align to TRBD2. CDR1 SNHLY and CDR2 FYNNEI come from the germline V gene. The ends lost 6 bases at V and 4 bases at J; junction bases unmatched: 2. The CDR3 is made up of 13 amino acids. The CDR3 bases are TGTGCCAGCAGGACTAGCGGGACTTACGAGCAGTACTTC. It is translated as CASRTSGTYEQYF.

This clonotype has ten or more counts. This chain connects TRBV3-1 to TRBJ2-1; D is possibly TRBD2 (5 bases). CDR1 is LGHDT, CDR2 YNNKEL, per germline (reference sequence). This CDR3 has 13 residues. Between the trimmed V and J ends, which lost 4 bases and 7 bases, there was a span of 11 bases. CDR3 coding DNA: TGTGCCAGCAGCCCCCTCCCGGGAAATGAGCAGTTCTTC. Translating gives CASSPLPGNEQFF.

In this sample, this clonotype turned up many times. V and J are TRBV6-1 and TRBJ2-7; D uncertain. Germline CDR1 is MNHNS and CDR2 is SASEGT. V was clipped by 3 bases and J by 9 bases, with 12 bases between them. The CDR3 sequence is 12 residues long. The chain's CDR3 is CASSDAWPWQYF. CDR3 nucleotide sequence: TGTGCCAGCAGTGATGCTTGGCCTTGGCAGTACTTC.

This clonotype has just one count. A read error is the likely source, as a far larger clone sits one nucleotide away. This rearrangement joins TRBV7-8 to TRBJ2-3; 12 bases line up with TRBD2. The V gene's germline CDR1 is SGHVS and CDR2 FQNEAQ. V shed 6 bases, J shed 4 bases, and the junction held 14 bases outside the gene matches. The CDR3 spans 18 residues. The CDR3: CASSTVTLAGGGADTQYF. The CDR3 nucleotides read TGTGCCAGCAGTACCGTGACCCTAGCGGGAGGGGGCGCAGATACGCAGTATTTT.